This T cell receptor beta chain emerged from a study of T cell changes during pregnancy in multiple sclerosis (dated 2019 in TCRdb). About the full investigation: The study looked at changes in the T cell repertoire across pregnancy in women with multiple sclerosis.

With respect to this clone: Its antigen is still unknown. The input lacks base qualities; no much larger clone sits a single base away.

Libraries came from the immunoSEQ multiplex PCR assay. The table was pulled from immuneACCESS by TCRdb, which kept in-frame rearrangements only. Such tables lose some clones; where checked, under half of the loss comes from unresolved V genes, and the rest has no known cause. A total of about 46,000 clones appear in this sample, roughly 93% of them only once. The top ten constitute roughly 0.34% of the sample. From the cysteine through the phenylalanine, the CDR3 covers 16 amino acids. The DNA shown is the 48-base CDR3, in frame from base 1. V and J are trimmed by 3 bases and 0 bases, and the gene matches miss 9 bases of the junction. From the germline V gene, CDR1 is SGHRS and CDR2 is YFSETQ.

The sequence derives from a female donor in good health, enrolled as a control in a pregnancy study. The rearrangement joined TRBV5-1 to TRBJ2-7; TRBD2 matches 7 bases in the middle. Sequences were derived from CD4+ T cells from peripheral blood mononuclear cells, sampled in the second trimester of pregnancy. The nucleotide sequence reads TGCGCCAGCAGCTGGACGGGGGGACTGAGCTCCTACGAGCAGTACTTC. It is translated as CASSWTGGLSSYEQYF.